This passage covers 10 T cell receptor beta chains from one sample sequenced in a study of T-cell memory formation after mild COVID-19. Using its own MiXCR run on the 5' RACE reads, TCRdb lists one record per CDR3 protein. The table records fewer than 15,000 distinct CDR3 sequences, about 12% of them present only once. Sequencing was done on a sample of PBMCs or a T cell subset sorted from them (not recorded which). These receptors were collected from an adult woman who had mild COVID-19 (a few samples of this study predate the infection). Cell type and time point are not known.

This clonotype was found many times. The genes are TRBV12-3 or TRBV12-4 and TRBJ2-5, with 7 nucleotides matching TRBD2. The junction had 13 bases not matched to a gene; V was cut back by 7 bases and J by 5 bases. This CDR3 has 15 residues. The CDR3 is CASTRGWAGVETQYF. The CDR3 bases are TGTGCCAGCACGCGGGGGTGGGCCGGGGTGGAGACCCAGTACTTC.

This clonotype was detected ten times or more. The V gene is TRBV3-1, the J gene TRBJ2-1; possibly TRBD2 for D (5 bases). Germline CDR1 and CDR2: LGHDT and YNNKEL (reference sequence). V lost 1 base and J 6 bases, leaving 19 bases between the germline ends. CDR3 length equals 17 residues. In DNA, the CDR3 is TGTGCCAGCAGCCAAGTACGGGGTCAAAAAAGCAGCAATGAGCAGTTCTTC. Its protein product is CASSQVRGQKSSNEQFF.

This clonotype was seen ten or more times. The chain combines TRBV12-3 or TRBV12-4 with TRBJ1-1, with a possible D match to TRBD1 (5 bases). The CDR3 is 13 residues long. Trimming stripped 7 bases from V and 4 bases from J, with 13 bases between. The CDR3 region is CASTLLGGTEAFF. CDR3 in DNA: TGTGCCAGCACCCTCTTGGGGGGCACTGAAGCTTTCTTT.

The CDR3 DNA reads as TGTGCCAGCAGCTTACCTGGCTTGGGCCAAGAGACCCAGTACTTC. This codes for CASSLPGLGQETQYF. The genes are TRBV5-4 and TRBJ2-5; D remains unclear. Germline V gives CDR1 SGHNT, CDR2 YYREEE (reference sequence). V was cut by 2 bases and J by 1 base, with 12 bases left in between. The CDR3 is 15 amino acids.

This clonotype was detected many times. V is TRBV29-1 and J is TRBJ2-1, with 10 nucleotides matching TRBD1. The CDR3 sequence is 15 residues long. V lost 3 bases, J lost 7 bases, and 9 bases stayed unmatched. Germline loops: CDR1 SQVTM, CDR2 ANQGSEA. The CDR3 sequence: CSVDPKDRGINEQFF. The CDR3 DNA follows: TGCAGCGTTGACCCGAAGGACAGGGGGATAAATGAGCAGTTCTTC.

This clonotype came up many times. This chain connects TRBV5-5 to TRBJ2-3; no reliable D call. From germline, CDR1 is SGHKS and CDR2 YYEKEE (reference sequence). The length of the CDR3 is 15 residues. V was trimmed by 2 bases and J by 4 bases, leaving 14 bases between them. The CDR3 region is CASSFFLVEPDTQYF. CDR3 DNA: TGTGCCAGCAGCTTCTTCTTAGTTGAGCCAGATACGCAGTATTTT.

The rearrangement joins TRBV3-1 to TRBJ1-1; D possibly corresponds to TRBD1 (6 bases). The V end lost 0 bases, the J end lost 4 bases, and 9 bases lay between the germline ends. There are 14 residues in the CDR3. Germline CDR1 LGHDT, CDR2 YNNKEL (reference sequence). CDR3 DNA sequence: TGTGCCAGCAGCCAAGAAGGGGGGGTCACTGAAGCTTTCTTT. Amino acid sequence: CASSQEGGVTEAFF.

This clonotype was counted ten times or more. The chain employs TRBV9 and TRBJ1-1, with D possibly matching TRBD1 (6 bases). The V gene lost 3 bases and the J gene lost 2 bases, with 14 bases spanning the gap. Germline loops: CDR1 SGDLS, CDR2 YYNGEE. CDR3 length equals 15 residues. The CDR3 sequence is CASSGSGTSNTEAFF. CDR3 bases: TGTGCCAGCAGCGGATCCGGGACATCCAACACTGAAGCTTTCTTT.

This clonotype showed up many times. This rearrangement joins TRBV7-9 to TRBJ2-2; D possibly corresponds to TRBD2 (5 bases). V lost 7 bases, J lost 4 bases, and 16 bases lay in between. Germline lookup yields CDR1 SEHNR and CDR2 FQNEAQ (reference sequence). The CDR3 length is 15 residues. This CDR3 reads CASNPPGYGTGELFF. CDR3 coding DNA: TGTGCCAGCAATCCTCCGGGATACGGCACCGGGGAGCTGTTTTTT. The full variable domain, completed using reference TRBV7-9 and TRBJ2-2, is DTGVSQNPRHKITKRGQNVTFRCDPISEHNRLYWYRQTLGQGPEFLTYFQNEAQLEKSRLLSDRFSAERPKGSFSTLEIQRTEQGDSAMYLCASNPPGYGTGELFFGEGSRLTVL.

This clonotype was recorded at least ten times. CDR3 protein: CASSLGGGNQPQHF. CDR3 bases: TGTGCCAGCAGCTTGGGTGGTGGAAATCAGCCCCAGCATTTT. V is TRBV5-6 and J is TRBJ1-5, with D unclear. Germline V gene data show CDR1 as SGHDT and CDR2 as YYEEEE. V lost 0 bases to trimming and J lost 4 bases, with 8 bases between them. The CDR3 totals 14 residues. The variable domain in full, completed from reference TRBV5-6 and TRBJ1-5, reads DAGVTQSPTHLIKTRGQQVTLRCSPKSGHDTVSWYQQALGQGPQFIFQYYEEEERQRGNFPDRFSGHQFPNYSSELNVNALLLGDSALYLCASSLGGGNQPQHFGDGTRLSIL.